This T cell receptor beta chain comes out of a study of high-grade serous ovarian cancer treatment subgroups. As for the study in general: Mean per sample: around 14,000 reads, more than 6,500 unique TCR beta rearrangements. Regarding the study as a whole: Different patients shared almost no repertoire; same-patient tumors shared about 0.1 to 0.79.

Germline lookup yields CDR1 SGHRS and CDR2 YFSETQ. This CDR3 is built from 15 residues. V lost 0 bases to trimming and J lost 7 bases, with 16 bases between them. As concerns this clone: Its antigen is undetermined.

This table comes from immunoSEQ multiplex PCR, and its TCRdb copy is limited to in-frame clones, with some not included. This repertoire shows roughly 12,000 clones, roughly four fifths found once; its top ten account for around 7%. Tumor samples were taken before definitive surgery or chemotherapy. Sequencing was performed on tumor tissue. The clonotype comes from a human donor with high-grade serous ovarian cancer. The chain has TRBV5-1 and TRBJ2-5, with a weak D call TRBD2 (5 bases). The CDR3 loop is CASSLVLDTEATQYF. CDR3 sequence (DNA): TGCGCCAGCAGCTTGGTCCTAGACACGGAGGCGACCCAGTACTTC.